Listed below are T cell receptor beta chains from one sample, sequenced in a study of memory CD8 T cells in hepatitis C reinfection. Method: immunoSEQ multiplex PCR; TCRdb's copy keeps in-frame clones and lacks some. The repertoire holds 45,000 to 65,000 clones, with about 90% as singletons. The sequenced sample consisted of naive CD8+ T cells sorted from blood. The receptor set was obtained from a man aged 18 to 30 with hepatitis C virus infection. CDR3s include the opening cysteine and the closing phenylalanine or tryptophan. The D gene is left open where the match is weak. A row's size may be missing; if present it is once, few, many or a size class.

size | D | J | V | DNA | CDR3
NA | TRBD2 | TRBJ2-7 | TRBV27 | TGTGCCAGCAGTTTAACTAGCGGACCCTACGAGCAGTACTTC | CASSLTSGPYEQYF
NA | NA | TRBJ2-2 | TRBV19 | TGTGCCAGTAGTATAGGAACAGGGACCGGGGAGCTGTTTTTT | CASSIGTGTGELFF
NA | TRBD1 | TRBJ2-7 | TRBV19 | TGTGCCAGTAGTCTCGGACAGGGGGTAGGCTACGAGCAGTACTTC | CASSLGQGVGYEQYF
NA | NA | TRBJ1-1 | TRBV19 | TGTGCCAGTAGTTCGACAGTGAACACTGAAGCTTTCTTT | CASSSTVNTEAFF
NA | TRBD2 | TRBJ2-5 | TRBV7-6 | TGTGCCAGCAGCTTTACTCTAGCGGGGGGCGAGACCCAGTACTTC | CASSFTLAGGETQYF
NA | TRBD1 | TRBJ1-6 | TRBV27 | TGTGCCAGCAGTTTGGGACAGGGTGTTTCACCCCTCCACTTT | CASSLGQGVSPLHF
NA | NA | TRBJ1-6 | TRBV11-2 | TGTGCCAGCAGCTTAGAAGGGGATAAGGGGCCCCTCCACTTT | CASSLEGDKGPLHF
NA | NA | TRBJ1-5 | TRBV6-1 | TGTGCCAGCAGTGAAGAGTGGCCAGGCAATCAGCCCCAGCATTTT | CASSEEWPGNQPQHF
NA | NA | TRBJ1-1 | TRBV29-1 | TGCAGCGTTGAGCGCGGTATGAACACTGAAGCTTTCTTT | CSVERGMNTEAFF
NA | NA | TRBJ2-3 | TRBV27 | TGTGCCAGCCTCCACGAGGATACGCAGTATTTT | CASLHEDTQYF
NA | NA | TRBJ1-5 | TRBV19 | TGTGCCAGTAGTATCGGCCAGGGAAATCAGCCCCAGCATTTT | CASSIGQGNQPQHF
few | TRBD1 | TRBJ1-1 | TRBV2 | TGTGCCAGCAGGGGGGGACAGGGAGCTTTCTTT | CASRGGQGAFF
NA | TRBD2 | TRBJ2-1 | TRBV19 | TGTGCCAGTACCCCAGCGGGAGGAGGTTACAATGAGCAGTTCTTC | CASTPAGGGYNEQFF
NA | TRBD1 | TRBJ1-1 | TRBV7-9 | TGTGCCAGCACCCCACCCTGGACAGGGTCCGAAGCTTTCTTT | CASTPPWTGSEAFF
NA | TRBD1 | TRBJ2-7 | TRBV5-1 | TGCGCCAGCAGCTTTGGGACAGCTTACGAGCAGTACTTC | CASSFGTAYEQYF
NA | NA | TRBJ1-4 | TRBV4-1 | TGCGCCAGCAGCCAAGGGGGGGGTTTGGATGAAAAACTGTTTTTT | CASSQGGGLDEKLFF
NA | NA | TRBJ2-1 | TRBV10-3 | TGTGCCATCAATCCGGGTATCTCCTACAATGAGCAGTTCTTC | CAINPGISYNEQFF
NA | NA | TRBJ2-5 | TRBV27 | TGTGCCAGCAAAACACAGGGCGGGTACGAGACCCAGTACTTC | CASKTQGGYETQYF
few | TRBD1 | TRBJ1-3 | TRBV5-4 | TGTGCCAGCAGCTTGGGGCCGACAGGGTCTGGAAACACCATATATTTT | CASSLGPTGSGNTIYF
NA | TRBD1 | TRBJ2-3 | TRBV19 | TGTGCCAGTAGTATGTTGGGACAGGGGTTAGAAGATACGCAGTATTTT | CASSMLGQGLEDTQYF
NA | NA | TRBJ1-1 | TRBV6-5 | TGTGCCAGCAGCCCGGGGGGTACTGAAGCTTTCTTT | CASSPGGTEAFF
NA | TRBD1 | TRBJ2-5 | TRBV6-5 | TGTGCCAGCAGAAAAACGACAGGGATCGAGACCCAGTACTTC | CASRKTTGIETQYF
few | TRBD1 | TRBJ1-2 | TRBV10-3 | TGTGCCATCAGTGAGTTCCAGGGGGCGAACTCCGAATATAACTATGGCTACACCTTC | CAISEFQGANSEYNYGYTF
NA | TRBD2 | TRBJ2-7 | TRBV6-5 | TGTGCCAGCAGTCTATCGGCTAGCGGGCGCTACGAGCAGTACTTC | CASSLSASGRYEQYF
NA | TRBD1 | TRBJ1-5 | TRBV6-6 | TGTGCCAGCACCAACAGGGGCCTCCATCAGCCCCAGCATTTT | CASTNRGLHQPQHF
NA | TRBD1 | TRBJ1-5 | TRBV19 | TGTGCCAGTAGTATAGGGGACAGGGGATTAGGGCCCCAGCATTTT | CASSIGDRGLGPQHF
NA | NA | TRBJ2-7 | TRBV27 | TGTGCCAGCAGTTCGGGAGCCCTCTACGAGCAGTACTTC | CASSSGALYEQYF
NA | NA | TRBJ1-3 | TRBV5-6 | TGTGCCAGCAGCTTGGTACAGGGTACGACTGGAAACACCATATATTTT | CASSLVQGTTGNTIYF
once | NA | TRBJ1-1 | TRBV7-6 | TGTGCCAGCAGCTTAGGGACAACGGGGGGGGACACTGAAGCTTTCTTT | CASSLGTTGGDTEAFF
NA | TRBD2 | TRBJ2-1 | TRBV9 | TGTGCCAGCAGCGTAGGGGGACTAGCGTCCGATGAGCAGTTCTTC | CASSVGGLASDEQFF
NA | NA | TRBJ2-5 | TRBV6-5 | TGTGCCAGCAGTGGCGCCGGGAGTGGGGAGACCCAGTACTTC | CASSGAGSGETQYF
once | TRBD1 | TRBJ2-5 | TRBV5-1 | TGCGCCAGCAGCCCCGGACAGGGGGCGGCCCCACCCCCCTGGGAACAAGAGACCCAGTACTTC | CASSPGQGAAPPPWEQETQYF
NA | NA | TRBJ2-7 | TRBV11-3 | TGTGCCAGCAGCTTAGATTTTACCTACGAGCAGTACTTC | CASSLDFTYEQYF
NA | NA | TRBJ2-1 | TRBV4-3 | TGCGCCAGCAGCCAAGATTCAGGCTACAATGAGCAGTTCTTC | CASSQDSGYNEQFF
NA | TRBD1 | TRBJ1-6 | TRBV5-4 | TGTGCCAGCAGCTTGGTGGGACAGGGGAAGGATTCACCCCTCCACTTT | CASSLVGQGKDSPLHF
NA | NA | TRBJ1-5 | TRBV19 | TGTGCCAGTAGTATAGTTGCGGGGAATCAGCCCCAGCATTTT | CASSIVAGNQPQHF
NA | NA | TRBJ2-3 | TRBV6-1 | TGTGCCAGCAGATGGGGGGGCACAGATACGCAGTATTTT | CASRWGGTDTQYF
NA | TRBD1 | TRBJ2-7 | TRBV7-6 | TGTGCCAGCAGCTCGGGACAGGGGGTCTCCTACGAGCAGTACTTC | CASSSGQGVSYEQYF
once | TRBD2 | TRBJ2-1 | TRBV27 | TGTGCCAGCAGCGGGACTAGCGGGTGGAATGAGCAGTTCTTC | CASSGTSGWNEQFF
NA | NA | TRBJ1-1 | TRBV28 | TGTGCCAGCAGTTTCCGACATTGGACCCAGGGGAACACTGAAGCTTTCTTT | CASSFRHWTQGNTEAFF
NA | TRBD2 | TRBJ2-3 | TRBV5-1 | TGCGCCAGCAGCTTGGCACCGGGACTAGCGGGAGGGTCTGCAGATACGCAGTATTTT | CASSLAPGLAGGSADTQYF
NA | TRBD1 | TRBJ1-6 | TRBV11-2 | TGTGCCAGCAGCTTAGATGGCCTTGGGACAGGAAATTCACCCCTCCACTTT | CASSLDGLGTGNSPLHF
NA | TRBD2 | TRBJ2-1 | TRBV11-2 | TGTGCCAGCAGCACCCGACTAGCGGGAGGGCCGGGATCCTACAATGAGCAGTTCTTC | CASSTRLAGGPGSYNEQFF
NA | NA | TRBJ2-1 | TRBV29-1 | TGCAGCGTTGTGTCCTGGTTTGGCATACGGGATGAGCAGTTCTTC | CSVVSWFGIRDEQFF
NA | NA | TRBJ2-2 | TRBV5-4 | TGTGCCAGCAGCGACATTTACACCGGGGAGCTGTTTTTT | CASSDIYTGELFF
NA | NA | TRBJ2-1 | TRBV9 | TGTGCCAGCAGCCTACACACGGGTTCTTCCTACAATGAGCAGTTCTTC | CASSLHTGSSYNEQFF
NA | NA | TRBJ1-2 | TRBV7-9 | TGTGCCAGCAGCCCGATAGAGCCAGGGATGAGCTATGGCTACACCTTC | CASSPIEPGMSYGYTF
few | TRBD1 | TRBJ1-1 | TRBV10-3 | TGTGCCATCAGTCTCTCCTCGACAGGGACGGACCAAGCTTTCTTT | CAISLSSTGTDQAFF
NA | TRBD1 | TRBJ1-5 | TRBV27 | TGTGCCAGCTTAACCAACTTCCGGGACAGGGGCCTTTATAGCAATCAGCCCCAGCATTTT | CASLTNFRDRGLYSNQPQHF
NA | TRBD1 | TRBJ2-1 | TRBV7-2 | TGTGCCAGCAGCTTAGGGACGGGACAGGGTTACAATGAGCAGTTCTTC | CASSLGTGQGYNEQFF